This entry is about one T cell receptor (beta chain). In its sample, this clone was seen a few times. Its antigen target is currently unknown. No base qualities exist here, and no much larger clone lies one base off it. Each collaborating institution followed its own protocols to collect whole blood in K2EDTA tubes. For TCRbeta analysis, collaborators shipped samples as frozen whole blood, isolated PBMCs, or DNA extracted from either of those sample types. The data belong to a study of blood T cell repertoires in COVID-19 (dated by TCRdb to the early 2020s). For the wider study: The collaborator samples originated in the United States, Italy and Spain and spanned the acute and convalescent phases of COVID-19. The material from the prospective study consisted of cDNA or gDNA derived from T cells, B-cell-depleted T cells, or PBMCs. Where HLA class I and class II types were available, the types were taken from metadata supplied by the sample provider, not from assay-based typing. The sample metadata nearly always contained a de-identified subject ID, COVID-19 status, age in years and sex. The dataset comprised deeply sampled blood TCRbeta repertoires from subjects exposed to, actively infected with, or recovered from COVID-19. Samples came from the ongoing ImmuneRACE study (first 160 participants) plus 1,254 subjects from 6 global collaborators. The repertoires were released in a freely available public database intended as a resource for research on the immune response to SARS-CoV-2. Beyond this particular receptor, the publication reports: The quantity of clinical and demographic metadata differed by source and by participant and was supplied without curation.

The germline V gene yields SGHAT for CDR1 and FQNNGV for CDR2. The CDR3, cysteine through phenylalanine, is 17 amino acids long. Just the 51-base CDR3 DNA is kept, in frame starting at base 1. From V the trimming removes 2 bases and from J it removes 0 bases, while the gene matches leave 8 bases of the junction unaccounted for. TCRbeta CDR3 regions were amplified from genomic DNA by means of the immunoSEQ Assay, a bias-controlled multiplex PCR. As for the authors' bioinformatics: The number of nucleated cells in each sample was estimated from the amplification of reference gene primers within the assay. To quantify the absolute abundance of each unique TCRbeta CDR3 rearrangement, sequence reads were collapsed and filtered. For each sample, productive Simpson clonality was calculated by taking the square root of Simpson's diversity index across productive rearrangements. TCRdb took over this immuneACCESS table, retaining in-frame rearrangements with V and J assigned. Such tables are incomplete; in checked studies, under half of the missing clones stem from an unresolved V gene, and the remainder is unexplained. Clone size and the V and J calls come from that table; the DNA yielded D and trimming. The sample includes roughly 120,000 clones, with about 90% observed a single time. Clones ranked in the top ten supply nearly 0.9% of the sample.

The sequenced sample was peripheral blood. The clonotype originates from a woman aged 45-59 years with active or convalescent COVID-19. The chain couples TRBV11-2 to TRBJ1-2; 8 central bases correspond to TRBD1. The DNA sequence is as follows: TGTGCCAGCAGCTTATTGCGGACAGGGTCACCTAACTATGGCTACACCTTC. Translated, it reads CASSLLRTGSPNYGYTF.